The 18 T cell receptor beta chains below come from one sample, sequenced in a study of identifying expanded T cells in peripheral blood. Data came from immunoSEQ multiplex PCR; TCRdb stores just in-frame clones and leaves some out. The sample contains 80,000 to 90,000 clones, about nine tenths of which appear only once. Input material: blood. These receptors all stem from a person aged 18-69 years in good health.

The chain employs TRBV2 and TRBJ2-7, with D possibly TRBD2 on 5 matching bases. Per the germline V gene, CDR1 is SNHLY and CDR2 is FYNNEI. Trimming removed 7 bases at V and 1 base at J, with 14 bases between. This CDR3 has 14 amino acids. DNA of the CDR3: TGTGCCAGCAATTGGGTAGCGCGATCCTACGAGCAGTACTTC. Translating it yields CASNWVARSYEQYF.

The V call is TRBV6-5, the J call TRBJ1-5; 7 bases match TRBD1. CDR3 size: 14 residues. Germline CDR1 MNHEY, CDR2 SVGAGI. J lost 5 bases, V lost 10 bases, and 11 bases had no gene match. The CDR3 DNA reads TGTGCCACCAGACAGGGAGCGGGAGATCAGCCCCAGCATTTT. This translates into CATRQGAGDQPQHF.

The V call is TRBV7-2, the J call TRBJ2-7; TRBD2 aligns across 11 bases. This CDR3 spans 14 amino acids. V was pared by 3 bases and J by 5 bases, with 3 bases of the junction left unmatched. The germline CDR1 and CDR2 sequences are SGHTA and FQGNSA. The CDR3 DNA follows: TGTGCCAGCAGCTTCACTAGCGGGAGTGACGAGCAGTACTTC. Its protein is CASSFTSGSDEQYF.

CDR3 sequence: CASSKSPYNSPLHF. The CDR3 DNA is TGTGCCAGCAGTAAGAGCCCCTATAATTCACCCCTCCACTTT. This sequence joins TRBV6-6 and TRBJ1-6; no clear D. From germline, CDR1 is MNHNY and CDR2 SVGAGI (reference sequence). Trimming took off 5 bases at V and 2 bases at J, with 7 bases between the two ends. The CDR3 loop spans 14 amino acids.

The count of this clone is one. V gene TRBV7-2 combines with J gene TRBJ1-2, with TRBD1 matching over 10 bases. CDR1 is SGHTA and CDR2 is FQGNSA in the germline V gene. The CDR3 covers 16 residues. J was trimmed by 0 bases and V by 4 bases; bases with no gene match: 5. CDR3 amino acids: CASSSGGTGANYGYTF. Here the CDR3 DNA reads TGTGCCAGCAGCTCCGGGGGGACAGGGGCTAACTATGGCTACACCTTC.

The gene calls are TRBV27 and TRBJ2-5; D gene uncertain. Germline-derived CDR1 and CDR2 are MNHEY and SMNVEV (reference sequence). V shed 1 base and J shed 5 bases, with 8 bases lying between them. The CDR3 extends over 13 amino acids. The CDR3 nucleotides are TGTGCCAGCAGTTTATGGAAGGCGGAGACCCAGTACTTC. Translated, it gives CASSLWKAETQYF.

CDR3 sequence: CASSPGRDTQYF. The CDR3 region has the DNA TGTGCCAGCTCACCAGGGAGGGATACGCAGTATTTT. The chain uses TRBV18 and TRBJ2-3, with D possibly TRBD2 on 6 matching bases. The CDR3 has 12 residues. Germline V gene sequence: CDR1 KGHSH, CDR2 LQKENI. Trimming left V 2 bases short and J 6 bases short, with 6 bases between.

The rearrangement joins TRBV23-1 to TRBJ2-5; 9 nucleotides line up with TRBD1. TRBV23-1 is marked as an open reading frame, function uncertain. V trimming: 2 bases; J trimming: 3 bases; junction bases outside the gene matches: 1. This CDR3 has 14 amino acids. The DNA for the CDR3 is TGCGCCAGCAGTCAAACAGGGGGCGAAGAGACCCAGTACTTC. Its protein product is CASSQTGGEETQYF.

The V call is TRBV18, the J call TRBJ2-7; D not certain. The germline V gene encodes CDR1 KGHSH and CDR2 LQKENI. CDR3 length: 17 residues. Deletions cut 2 bases from V and 0 bases from J, with 17 bases between. For the CDR3, the DNA is TGTGCCAGCTCACCAAGCCTGGGATTTGCTAGCTCCTACGAGCAGTACTTC. This sequence encodes CASSPSLGFASSYEQYF.

The V call is TRBV7-9, the J call TRBJ2-2, with D tentatively TRBD1 or TRBD2 (5 bases each). The V gene's germline CDR1 is SEHNR and CDR2 FQNEAQ (reference sequence). V lost 3 bases and J 6 bases, leaving 8 bases between the germline ends. CDR3 size: 13 residues. CDR3 residues: CASSFEGSGELFF. The CDR3 DNA follows: TGTGCCAGCAGCTTCGAGGGGTCCGGGGAGCTGTTTTTT.

The chain has TRBV14 and TRBJ1-2; D is ambiguous. The CDR3 contains 13 residues. V was shortened by 0 bases and J by 7 bases, with 9 bases between the two germline ends. CDR1 and CDR2 (germline): SGHDN, FVKESK. This CDR3 is CASSQEWIFGYTF. CDR3 sequence (DNA): TGTGCCAGCAGCCAAGAATGGATCTTTGGCTACACCTTC.

This clone was observed a handful of times. This rearrangement joins TRBV5-7 to TRBJ1-3; tentative D call: TRBD1 (5 bases). TRBV5-7 is placed among ORFs of uncertain function. The length of the CDR3 is 15 residues. With 0 bases removed from V and 4 bases from J, the gap between germline ends came to 11 bases. Here the CDR3 DNA reads TGTGCCAGCAGCTTGGGTCTGGGGGTAGGAAACACCATATATTTT. As protein: CASSLGLGVGNTIYF.

There are a few counts of this clone. The chain links TRBV6-6 to TRBJ1-4; TRBD1 might be the D (6 bases). With 2 bases removed from V and 8 bases from J, the gap between germline ends came to 12 bases. Germline V gene sequence: CDR1 MNHNY, CDR2 SVGAGI (reference sequence). The CDR3 runs to 14 residues. The chain's CDR3 is CASSYVGASEKLFF. DNA of the CDR3: TGTGCCAGCAGTTACGTGGGGGCTTCCGAAAAACTGTTTTTT.

The V gene is TRBV14, the J gene TRBJ2-3, with D tentatively TRBD1 (5 bases). Trimming took off 4 bases at V and 0 bases at J, with 14 bases between the two ends. The germline V gene has CDR1 SGHDN and CDR2 FVKESK. The CDR3 loop spans 16 amino acids. This CDR3 reads CASSLRGWDSTDTQYF. Here the CDR3 DNA reads TGTGCCAGCAGCCTTAGGGGTTGGGATAGCACAGATACGCAGTATTTT.

This clone counts as medium-sized. The chain employs TRBV30 and TRBJ2-2; 9 positions match TRBD1. Per the germline V gene, CDR1 is GTSNPN and CDR2 is SVGIG (reference sequence). Germline trimming cut 2 bases from V and 5 bases from J; bases unmatched to any gene: 6. The CDR3 covers 15 residues. Here the CDR3 reads CAWSLGTGRTGELFF. CDR3 coding DNA: TGTGCCTGGAGTCTGGGGACAGGGCGTACCGGGGAGCTGTTTTTT.

The chain combines TRBV2 with TRBJ2-3; 7 nucleotides line up with TRBD1. The CDR3 has 15 amino acids. V trimming: 3 bases; J trimming: 2 bases; junction bases outside the gene matches: 5. In germline, CDR1 is SNHLY, CDR2 FYNNEI. This chain's CDR3 is CASSDFDRVTDTQYF. The CDR3 coding sequence is TGTGCCAGCAGTGACTTCGACAGGGTCACAGATACGCAGTATTTT.

The chain recombines TRBV7-2 with TRBJ2-5, with D perhaps TRBD2 (7 bases). Per germline, CDR1 SGHTA and CDR2 FQGNSA. Trimming cost V 1 base and J 9 bases, with 21 bases left between them. The CDR3 is 16 residues long. As DNA, the CDR3 is TGTGCCAGCAGCTTAGGGGGGGGCGGTTCTAGTTGGGCCCAGTACTTC. Translating gives CASSLGGGGSSWAQYF.

The genes are TRBV25-1 and TRBJ2-5; D call uncertain. Germline V lookup: CDR1 MGHDK, CDR2 SYGVNS. The V end was cut by 0 bases, the J end by 5 bases, with 7 bases between. The CDR3 has 13 amino acids. In nucleotides, the CDR3 is TGTGCCAGCAGTGAATACGGGTTGGAGACCCAGTACTTC. Residues: CASSEYGLETQYF.